This T cell receptor (beta chain) originates from a study of breast tumors, draining lymph nodes, adjacent tissues. This clonotype showed up just a few times. Its specificity is unknown. Breast cancer patients provided tissue from their axillary draining lymph nodes. MiXCR, applied by TCRdb to the multiplex PCR reads, yields one record per CDR3 protein. This sample has some 120,000 distinct CDR3 sequences, with 21% found just once. Findings of the study overall: Findings are consistent with lymph node origin and intratumoral expansion of most tumor T cells.

This receptor was taken from a female donor with breast cancer. Some clones in this sample may be carry-over from other donors' samples. The sequenced material came from axillary lymph node tissue.

The CDR3 protein is CASSLSFRGTLNQPQHF. CDR3 DNA sequence: TGTGCCAGCAGTTTATCGTTTAGGGGCACACTCAATCAGCCCCAGCATTTT. The chain links TRBV28 to TRBJ1-5, with TRBD1 as a possible D gene (5 bases). V dropped 1 base and J dropped 3 bases, with 16 bases sitting between them. Germline CDR1 is MDHEN and CDR2 is SYDVKM. There are 17 residues in the CDR3.